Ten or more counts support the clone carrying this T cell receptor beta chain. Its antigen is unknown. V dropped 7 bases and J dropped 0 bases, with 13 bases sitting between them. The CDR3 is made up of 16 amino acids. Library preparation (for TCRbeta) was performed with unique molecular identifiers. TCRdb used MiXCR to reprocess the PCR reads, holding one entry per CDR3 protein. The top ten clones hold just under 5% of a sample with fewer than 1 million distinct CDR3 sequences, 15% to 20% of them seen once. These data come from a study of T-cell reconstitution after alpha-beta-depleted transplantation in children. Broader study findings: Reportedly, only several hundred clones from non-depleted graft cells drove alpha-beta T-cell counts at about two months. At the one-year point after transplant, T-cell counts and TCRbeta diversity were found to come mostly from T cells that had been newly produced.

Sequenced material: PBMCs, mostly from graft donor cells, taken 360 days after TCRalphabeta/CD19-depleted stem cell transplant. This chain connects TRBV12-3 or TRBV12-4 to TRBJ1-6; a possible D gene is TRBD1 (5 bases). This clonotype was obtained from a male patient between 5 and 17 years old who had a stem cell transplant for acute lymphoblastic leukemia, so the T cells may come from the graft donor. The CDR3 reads CASTKEGPSYNSPLHF. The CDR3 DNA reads TGTGCCAGCACCAAGGAGGGGCCCTCCTATAATTCACCCCTCCACTTT.